Below, one T cell receptor beta chain is given with its context. The source of the sample is a study of shared clonotypes between healthy human individuals. The CDR3 runs to 14 residues. The germline V gene has CDR1 MNHNY and CDR2 SVGAGI (reference sequence). V was shortened by 2 bases and J by 6 bases, with 13 bases between the two germline ends. Assay: immunoSEQ multiplex PCR; the TCRdb copy retains only in-frame clones and omits some. Of roughly 2,000,000 clones in the sample, around 96% were seen once. CD45RO-negative, CCR7-selected cells formed the naive CD8 fraction, which excluded terminally differentiated effector memory CD45RA+ cells.

The chain uses TRBV6-6 and TRBJ1-1; D gene unclear. This sequence was found in a man aged 18 to 29 in good health. The sequenced material came from naive CD8+ T cells sorted from blood. The CDR3, as DNA: TGTGCCAGCAGTTACCCCGACCCCGCGGCTGAAGCTTTCTTT. It encodes CASSYPDPAAEAFF.